The subject of this entry is one T cell receptor (beta chain). Its specificity is unknown. Described time point: 2014-2015 season, pre-vaccination. Trimming stripped 6 bases from V and 0 bases from J, with 11 bases between. The CDR3 has 15 amino acids. Germline V gene data show CDR1 as LGHNA and CDR2 as YSLEER. This record comes from a study of follicular helper T cells after annual influenza vaccination. Whole-study results and caveats: Most later recoveries of Day 7 ICOS+CD38+ clones were ICOS-CD38- cTfh. Only roughly 9.5-21% of analyzed cells yielded productive TCRB sequences.

TCRB sequencing was done at Survey resolution level. TCRdb's copy holds only in-frame clones and misses some; the assay was immunoSEQ multiplex PCR. The table records more than 2,500 clones, 65% to 85% of them present only once. This sequence joins TRBV4-3 and TRBJ1-4; D is possibly TRBD1 (5 bases). The TCR originated in an adult who received the influenza vaccine. The sequencing used CXCR5+ CD38- circulating T follicular helper cells from blood, collected on the day of influenza vaccination. Described subset: circulating Tfh, non-naive CD4+CXCR5+PD-1+ (ICOS+CD38+ or ICOS-CD38-). The CDR3 protein is CASSPRGATNEKLFF. The CDR3 nucleotides are TGCGCCAGCAGTCCAAGGGGTGCAACTAATGAAAAACTGTTTTTT.